What follows are 19 T cell receptor beta chains derived from one specimen sequenced in a study of T-cell reconstitution after alpha-beta-depleted transplantation in children. The library targeted TCRbeta and was prepared with unique molecular identifiers. TCRdb reanalysed the PCR reads using MiXCR and keeps one entry per CDR3 protein. The sample lists about 610,000 distinct CDR3 sequences, 20% to 30% occurring once. Sequencing used PBMCs, obtained before TCRalphabeta/CD19-depleted stem cell transplant. These receptors came from a boy less than two years old with Wiskott-Aldrich syndrome, due to receive a stem cell transplant.

The chain employs TRBV5-6 and TRBJ2-1, with a tentative D call TRBD2 (6 bases). Trimming shortened V by 1 base and J by 0 bases, and 8 bases separated the two germline ends. Germline CDR1 and CDR2: SGHDT and YYEEEE. The CDR3 is 15 amino acids. CDR3 sequence: CASSLWGVSYNEQFF. The CDR3 region has the DNA TGTGCCAGCAGCTTGTGGGGGGTCTCCTACAATGAGCAGTTCTTC.

This chain connects TRBV7-6 to TRBJ2-7, with D possibly called TRBD1 or TRBD2 (5 bases each). Germline V lookup: CDR1 SGHVS, CDR2 FNYEAQ. The CDR3 has 14 residues. Trimming removed 1 base from V and 5 bases from J, with 12 bases in between. The CDR3 DNA reads as TGTGCCAGCAGCTTAGGCCAGGGAGTCCACGAGCAGTACTTC. It encodes CASSLGQGVHEQYF.

V and J are TRBV5-1 and TRBJ2-3; 13 bases match TRBD2. Germline values: CDR1 SGHRS, CDR2 YFSETQ. The CDR3 spans 16 residues. V lost 0 bases and J lost 4; bases outside the gene matches: 2. CDR3 in amino acids: CASSLGTSGSSDTQYF. CDR3 coding DNA: TGCGCCAGCAGCTTGGGGACTAGCGGGAGTTCAGATACGCAGTATTTT.

V and J are TRBV11-2 and TRBJ2-7; D is unresolved. CDR1 and CDR2 from the germline V gene are SGHAT and FQNNGV. This CDR3 has 13 residues. V was shortened by 1 base and J by 3 bases, with 7 bases between the two germline ends. CDR3 protein: CASSLGWDYEQYF. The CDR3 coding sequence is TGTGCCAGCAGCTTAGGGTGGGACTACGAGCAGTACTTC.

The V gene is TRBV5-1, the J gene TRBJ2-1; a possible D gene is TRBD1 (6 bases). Germline V gene sequence: CDR1 SGHRS, CDR2 YFSETQ. The CDR3 is 16 residues long. The ends were cut back, 4 bases at V and 3 bases at J, with 17 bases in the middle. The CDR3 region is CASSLTGPAGYNEQFF. The CDR3 DNA reads TGCGCCAGCAGCCTAACAGGGCCCGCGGGCTACAATGAGCAGTTCTTC.

The chain has TRBV5-1 and TRBJ2-1; unclear D gene. Trimming pared 1 base from V and 10 bases from J, leaving 6 bases between. The CDR3 has 11 residues. The germline CDR1 and CDR2 sequences are SGHRS and YFSETQ. CDR3 residues: CASSLSAEQFF. The CDR3 DNA reads as TGCGCCAGCAGCTTGTCAGCGGAGCAGTTCTTC.

This clonotype showed up just a few times. The gene calls are TRBV25-1 and TRBJ2-3; 7 bases fit TRBD2. After removal of 4 bases from V and 3 bases from J, the junction contained 7 bases not matched to a gene. Germline CDR1 is MGHDK and CDR2 is SYGVNS. This CDR3 region has 15 residues. This chain's CDR3 is CASSGGGRVTDTQYF. Written as DNA, the CDR3 is TGTGCCAGCAGTGGTGGCGGGAGAGTAACAGATACGCAGTATTTT.

This chain joins TRBV24-1 and TRBJ2-3; TRBD2 aligns across 7 bases. CDR1 and CDR2 (germline): KGHDR, SFDVKD. V lost 4 bases to trimming and J lost 2 bases; unmatched junction nucleotides: 8. This CDR3 is 16 amino acids long. The CDR3 nucleotides read TGTGCCACCAGTGACCGGGGGAGCGGGATCACAGATACGCAGTATTTT. As protein: CATSDRGSGITDTQYF.

In this sample, this clonotype turned up a few times. The chain uses TRBV5-6 and TRBJ2-1; 10 nucleotides align to TRBD2. Germline loops: CDR1 SGHDT, CDR2 YYEEEE. Trimming cost V 2 bases and J 10 bases; bases outside gene matches: 9. The CDR3 totals 15 residues. The CDR3 protein is CASSFVIAGGNEQFF. CDR3 nucleotide sequence: TGTGCCAGCAGCTTCGTAATAGCGGGAGGTAACGAGCAGTTCTTC.

This chain connects TRBV5-4 to TRBJ2-7; 8 bases are shared with TRBD2. The CDR3 consists of 15 residues. Trimming cost V 4 bases and J 2 bases; bases outside gene matches: 8. Germline assignment: CDR1 SGHNT and CDR2 YYREEE (reference sequence). This CDR3 is CASSLPGGDTYEQYF. The DNA for the CDR3 is TGTGCCAGCAGCCTCCCCGGGGGGGATACCTACGAGCAGTACTTC.

This clonotype was picked up a small number of times. The chain recombines TRBV20-1 with TRBJ2-3; D is possibly TRBD2 (5 bases). The ends were cut back, 6 bases at V and 4 bases at J, with 14 bases in the middle. This CDR3 spans 13 amino acids. CDR1 and CDR2 (germline): DFQATT, SNEGSKA (reference sequence). CDR3 sequence: CSAKTRLPDTQYF. In nucleotides, the CDR3 is TGCAGTGCCAAAACTAGATTACCAGATACGCAGTATTTT.

The chain's CDR3 is CASSLSGAGGTDTQYF. The CDR3 region has the DNA TGCGCCAGCAGCTTGTCGGGGGCTGGAGGGACAGATACGCAGTATTTT. The chain couples TRBV5-1 to TRBJ2-3; D tentatively fits TRBD1 or TRBD2 (6 bases each). The V gene's germline CDR1 is SGHRS and CDR2 YFSETQ. V dropped 1 base and J dropped 3 bases, with 15 bases sitting between them. This CDR3 is 16 amino acids long.

This clonotype occurred once. The rearrangement links TRBV6-5 to TRBJ2-3; possible D gene TRBD2, 7 bases. The germline CDR1 and CDR2 sequences are MNHEY and SVGAGI. V was trimmed by 2 bases and J by 6 bases, leaving 15 bases between them. CDR3 length: 15 amino acids. CDR3 sequence (DNA): TGTGCCAGCAGTTACGGGGGCGGGAGAGGTGATACGCAGTATTTT. Amino acids: CASSYGGGRGDTQYF.

The chain uses TRBV9 and TRBJ2-5, with D uncertain. Trimming shortened V by 0 bases and J by 5 bases, and 14 bases separated the two germline ends. This CDR3 is built from 15 residues. CDR1 and CDR2 from the germline V gene are SGDLS and YYNGEE. Written as DNA, the CDR3 is TGTGCCAGCAGCGTAGGGGTGGGGATGGGGGAGACCCAGTACTTC. This encodes CASSVGVGMGETQYF.

This clonotype was seen a handful of times. The genes are TRBV20-1 and TRBJ2-1; TRBD2 matches at 7 bases. J lost 2 bases, V lost 1 base, and 8 bases had no gene match. Germline assignment: CDR1 DFQATT and CDR2 SNEGSKA (reference sequence). The CDR3 consists of 16 residues. DNA for the CDR3: TGCAGTGCTAGAGCGGGGGAAGCGGGACCCTACAATGAGCAGTTCTTC. Translation: CSARAGEAGPYNEQFF.

This clonotype occurred a few times. J is TRBJ2-1 and V is TRBV5-1, with TRBD2 matching 8 bases. This CDR3 has 15 amino acids. Losses at the gene ends were 4 bases for V and 1 base for J; bases not matched to a gene: 4. From germline, CDR1 is SGHRS and CDR2 YFSETQ. CDR3 sequence (DNA): TGCGCCAGCAGCGGAGTAGCGGGGTCCTACAATGAGCAGTTCTTC. Its translation: CASSGVAGSYNEQFF.

The chain joins TRBV5-5 to TRBJ2-3, with 10 nucleotides matching TRBD1. The germline V gene has CDR1 SGHKS and CDR2 YYEKEE (reference sequence). This CDR3 spans 16 amino acids. The V segment lost 1 base and the J segment 3 bases; nucleotides outside the gene matches: 5. CDR3 bases: TGTGCCAGCAGCTTGACCGGGACAGGGGCAACAGATACGCAGTATTTT. It yields the protein CASSLTGTGATDTQYF.

This clonotype appeared a few times. This chain joins TRBV12-3 or TRBV12-4 and TRBJ2-1, with 9 bases lining up with TRBD1. This CDR3 has 16 amino acids. V dropped 5 bases and J dropped 3; count of bases not matched to a gene: 8. CDR3 bases: TGTGCCAGCAGTAAATTAGACAGGGGGTACTACAATGAGCAGTTCTTC. It is translated as CASSKLDRGYYNEQFF.

The chain joins TRBV29-1 to TRBJ2-3; no clear D gene. CDR3 length: 14 residues. V gave up 7 bases and J gave up 2 bases, with 16 bases separating them. Germline CDR1 is SQVTM and CDR2 is ANQGSEA. In nucleotides, the CDR3 is TGCAGCGGGGGAATAGTAGGCGCCACAGATACGCAGTATTTT. It is translated as CSGGIVGATDTQYF.